Listed here is a single T cell receptor (beta chain). Its specificity is unknown. The CDR3 runs to 14 residues. Deletions cut 4 bases from V and 0 bases from J, with 9 bases between. The germline CDR1 and CDR2 sequences are MNHEY and SMNVEV (reference sequence). CD45RO-negative, CCR7-positively selected cells formed the naive CD8 fraction, excluding terminally differentiated effector memory CD45RA+ cells. TCRdb keeps only in-frame clones here, not all; method: immunoSEQ multiplex PCR. Among millions of clones listed, 93% were seen once. The sample originates from a study of shared clonotypes between healthy human individuals. Study results and caveats: Inspection by rarefaction showed sorted-subset sequencing to be incomplete despite large depth. Some naive CD4 clonotypes, approximately 4.5%, turned up in common across a handful of donors.

Sequenced: naive CD8+ T cells from PBMCs. This TCR derives from a man aged 18 to 30 in good health. Some clones in this sample may be carry-over from other donors' samples. The chain has TRBV27 and TRBJ2-5, with D unresolved. CDR3 DNA sequence: TGTGCCAGCAGTTCATTAGCAAACCAAGAGACCCAGTACTTC. Translating gives CASSSLANQETQYF.